There are a few counts of the clone carrying this T cell receptor (beta chain). The antigen remains undetermined. This entry belongs to a study of blood T cells in healthy people across ages. The second PCR ran about 6 to 12 cycles with a sample-barcoded 5' primer and J-beta primers. Via MiXCR, TCRdb re-called the 5' RACE reads, giving one row per CDR3 protein. The table shows about 1.5 million distinct CDR3 sequences, with less than 45% occurring only once. Study-level findings and limits: Because sorting was not performed, PBMCs prevented conclusive naive versus antigen-experienced comparison.

CDR1 SNHLY and CDR2 FYNNEI come from the germline V gene. CDR3 length equals 14 residues. Trimming at V came to 5 bases and at J to 3 bases, leaving 5 bases not matched to a gene. The source is a young woman in good health. The sample taken for sequencing was blood. The rearrangement joins TRBV2 to TRBJ1-2; TRBD1 agrees at 8 bases. The CDR3 here is CASSLQGGDYGYTF. CDR3 coding DNA: TGTGCCAGCAGTTTACAGGGGGGCGACTATGGCTACACCTTC.